At least ten counts were recorded for the clone carrying this T cell receptor beta chain. The antigen remains unidentified. The entry originates in a study of regulatory T cells in long-lasting Graves disease. Study observations and caveats: The sample size was small, and this may have reduced accuracy. The work looked only at peripheral blood and did not look at thyroid tissue.

Stated time point: persistent/refractory GD, antithyroid drugs over 5 years with positive TRAb. Researchers made the TCR library from RNA that was extracted from PBMCs. It was an endocrinology department in Xi'an, China, that provided the patients. Sequencing libraries for TCR beta were prepared with iRepertoire HTBI primers and Arm-PCR of CDR3 regions. TCRdb re-called the multiplex PCR reads through MiXCR, storing one row per CDR3 protein. The data hold a few hundred thousand distinct CDR3 sequences, with 20% to 25% observed a single time. This sample comprised peripheral blood mononuclear cells (PBMCs), obtained when the disease was refractory, from a patient treated with antithyroid drugs. The TCR originated in a female donor with Graves disease.

The CDR3 protein is CASIKEKLFF. The CDR3 DNA reads as TGTGCCAGCATAAAGGAAAAACTGTTTTTT. V and J are TRBV2 and TRBJ1-4; D gene ambiguous. Germline V gives CDR1 SNHLY, CDR2 FYNNEI. V lost 7 bases and J 8 bases, leaving 5 bases between the germline ends. This CDR3 comprises 10 residues.